A single sample is the source of the 20 T cell receptor beta chains below, sequenced in a study of regulatory T cells in long-lasting Graves disease. The time point was: persistent/refractory GD, antithyroid drugs over 5 years with positive TRAb. PBMC-extracted RNA yielded the TCR library. HTBI primers from iRepertoire and Arm-PCR of CDR3 regions yielded the TCR beta libraries. TCRdb re-called the multiplex PCR reads with MiXCR, one entry per CDR3 protein. The data contain almost 350,000 distinct CDR3 sequences, 20% of them singletons. Sequencing used peripheral blood mononuclear cells (PBMCs), obtained when the disease was refractory, from a patient treated with antithyroid drugs. Receptor source: a female donor with Graves disease.

This clonotype was counted between two and nine times. This sequence joins TRBV28 and TRBJ2-7, with TRBD1 as a possible D gene (5 bases). There are 17 residues in the CDR3. Trimming pared 1 base from V and 0 bases from J, leaving 16 bases between. CDR1 and CDR2 from the germline V gene are MDHEN and SYDVKM. The CDR3 here is CASSLSPARVVSYEQYF. In DNA form, the CDR3 reads TGTGCCAGCAGTTTATCGCCCGCCAGGGTCGTCTCCTACGAGCAGTACTTC.

This clonotype was seen many times. The chain links TRBV7-8 to TRBJ2-7; D tentatively fits TRBD1 or TRBD2 (5 bases each). CDR1 is SGHVS, CDR2 FQNEAQ, per germline. V shed 4 bases and J shed 4 bases, with 14 bases lying between them. The CDR3 length is 14 residues. CDR3 in amino acids: CASSSRDRAYEQYF. The CDR3 bases are TGTGCCAGCAGCTCCCGGGACCGAGCGTACGAGCAGTACTTC.

Turning to this clonotype: A much bigger clone sits one base away, suggesting this may be a read error. This chain uses TRBV27 with TRBJ2-4, with TRBD2 identical over 9 bases. The CDR3 loop spans 14 amino acids. The V segment lost 3 bases and the J segment 9 bases; nucleotides outside the gene matches: 6. Germline V gives CDR1 MNHEY, CDR2 SMNVEV (reference sequence). CDR3 DNA: TGTGCCAGCAGTTTGGTAGCGGGGGATAGCATTCAGTACTTC. Protein: CASSLVAGDSIQYF.

A remark on this clonotype: Since a much larger clone is just one base distant, this may be a read error. The rearrangement uses TRBV4-1 and TRBJ1-1; 7 bases map to TRBD1. CDR1 and CDR2 from the germline V gene are MGHRA and YSYEKL. The CDR3 is 13 amino acids. V lost 8 bases and J lost 8; bases outside the gene matches: 11. The CDR3 spells CASGFPDREEAFF. The CDR3 DNA sequence: TGCGCCAGCGGCTTCCCTGACAGGGAAGAAGCTTTCTTT.

The chain joins TRBV6-1 to TRBJ2-2, with 9 bases aligning to TRBD2. In germline, CDR1 is MNHNS, CDR2 SASEGT. The CDR3 covers 15 residues. J gave up 6 bases and V 5 bases, and 7 bases lay outside the gene matches. The CDR3 DNA follows: TGTGCCAGCAGTCGGACTAGCGACGGAGCCGGGGAGCTGTTTTTT. It translates to CASSRTSDGAGELFF.

This clonotype appeared many times. The V and J genes are TRBV20-1 and TRBJ2-5; D possibly corresponds to TRBD1 (6 bases). Germline V gene sequence: CDR1 DFQATT, CDR2 SNEGSKA (reference sequence). Trimming stripped 5 bases from V and 3 bases from J, with 13 bases between. This CDR3 region has 13 residues. The CDR3 reads CSAPGEFEETQYF. The CDR3 DNA reads TGCAGTGCTCCAGGGGAGTTCGAAGAGACCCAGTACTTC.

In its sample, this clonotype was seen many times. The chain combines TRBV6-5 with TRBJ2-7; D call uncertain. Germline V gives CDR1 MNHEY, CDR2 SVGAGI. The V and J ends lost 4 bases and 3 bases respectively, with 13 bases between them. This CDR3 region has 14 residues. The CDR3 coding sequence is TGTGCCAGCAGTTCCCTCACTGTTTTCTACGAGCAGTACTTC. It encodes CASSSLTVFYEQYF.

J is TRBJ2-4 and V is TRBV9; a weak D match, TRBD2 (6 bases). This CDR3 comprises 14 residues. The germline CDR1 and CDR2 sequences are SGDLS and YYNGEE. The V and J ends lost 2 bases and 5 bases respectively, with 11 bases between them. The CDR3 loop reads CASSVGTRENIQYF. CDR3 nucleotide sequence: TGTGCCAGCAGCGTCGGGACTCGCGAAAACATTCAGTACTTC.

The gene calls are TRBV5-1 and TRBJ1-1; D possibly corresponds to TRBD1 (5 bases). The length of the CDR3 is 13 residues. In germline, CDR1 is SGHRS, CDR2 YFSETQ. Trimming stripped 8 bases from V and 3 bases from J, with 14 bases between. CDR3 sequence (DNA): TGCGCCAGTAGTGGAGTAGGGGACACTGAAGCTTTCTTT. It yields the protein CASSGVGDTEAFF.

The chain has TRBV7-3 and TRBJ2-2, with a possible D match to TRBD2 (6 bases). The CDR3 length is 14 residues. Germline assignment: CDR1 SGHTA and CDR2 FQGTGA. The V end lost 8 bases, the J end lost 7 bases, and 17 bases lay between the germline ends. The CDR3 coding sequence is TGTGCCAGCCGCCCGGGAGAGTCGTACGGGGAGCTGTTTTTT. It translates to CASRPGESYGELFF.

In nucleotides, the CDR3 is TGTGCCAGCAGTTACTCAGGGGGCTACACTGAAGCTTTCTTT. Translation gives CASSYSGGYTEAFF. The genes are TRBV6-5 and TRBJ1-1; TRBD1 agrees at 7 bases. V trimming: 0 bases; J trimming: 3 bases; junction bases outside the gene matches: 1. CDR1 is MNHEY, CDR2 SVGAGI, per germline. The CDR3 runs to 14 residues.

The rearrangement joins TRBV6-2 or TRBV6-3 to TRBJ1-2, with D perhaps TRBD1 (6 bases). V was trimmed by 2 bases and J by 6 bases, leaving 10 bases between them. Germline V gives CDR1 MNHEY, CDR2 SVGEGT. The CDR3 length is 13 residues. CDR3 sequence (DNA): TGTGCCAGCAGTTACAAACAGGGAAATGGCTACACCTTC. This gives the protein CASSYKQGNGYTF.

This clonotype has a count of ten or more. The CDR3 DNA is TGTGCCTGTACCGGGGGACACCAAGAGACCCAGTACTTC. This translates into CACTGGHQETQYF. The chain combines TRBV30 with TRBJ2-5; maybe TRBD2 (6 bases). The V end lost 6 bases, the J end lost 0 bases, and 11 bases lay between the germline ends. The CDR3 is 13 amino acids. Germline V CDR1 and CDR2: GTSNPN, SVGIG (reference sequence).

This clonotype has more than one count but fewer than ten. The chain combines TRBV7-8 with TRBJ1-4; D may be TRBD1 (5 bases). V shed 3 bases and J shed 0 bases, with 14 bases lying between them. This CDR3 is built from 17 residues. CDR1 is SGHVS and CDR2 is FQNEAQ in the germline V gene. CDR3 sequence: CASSLAWAGATNEKLFF. The CDR3 DNA reads TGTGCCAGCAGCTTGGCCTGGGCGGGGGCAACTAATGAAAAACTGTTTTTT.

The chain carries TRBV15 and TRBJ1-6; D unclear. Germline V gives CDR1 LNHNV, CDR2 YYDKDF (reference sequence). The CDR3 consists of 13 residues. Deletions cut 0 bases from V and 16 bases from J, with 13 bases between. The DNA for the CDR3 is TGTGCCACCAGCAGAGAGTTTAGAACAGCACTCCACTTT. Encoded protein: CATSREFRTALHF. Full variable domain (outside the CDR3, taken from reference TRBV15 and TRBJ1-6): DAMVIQNPRYQVTQFGKPVTLSCSQTLNHNVMYWYQQKSSQAPKLLFHYYDKDFNNEADTPDNFQSRRPNTSFCFLDIRSPGLGDTAMYLCATSREFRTALHFGNGTRLTVT.

V is TRBV27 and J is TRBJ1-6; no definite D call. Trimming took 6 bases from V and 10 from J, leaving 10 bases between them. CDR3 length: 12 amino acids. Germline CDR1 is MNHEY and CDR2 is SMNVEV (reference sequence). This CDR3 is CASSPPASPLHF. Here the CDR3 DNA reads TGTGCCAGCAGCCCCCCCGCGTCACCCCTCCACTTT.

This clonotype was observed at least ten times. The gene calls are TRBV6-1 and TRBJ1-5, with D unresolved. CDR3 length: 15 amino acids. Per germline, CDR1 MNHNS and CDR2 SASEGT. Trimming removed 5 bases from V and 1 base from J, with 12 bases in between. The CDR3 here is CASSPHDLSNQPQHF. The DNA for the CDR3 is TGTGCCAGCAGTCCACATGACCTAAGCAATCAGCCCCAGCATTTT.

The chain joins TRBV4-2 to TRBJ2-7, with TRBD1 as a possible D gene (6 bases). Trimming cost V 0 bases and J 4 bases, with 13 bases left between them. The germline V gene encodes CDR1 LGHNA and CDR2 YNFKEQ. The CDR3 has 15 amino acids. CDR3 sequence: CASSQEGYRGYEQYF. For the CDR3, the DNA is TGTGCCAGCAGCCAAGAGGGGTATAGGGGGTACGAGCAGTACTTC.

This clonotype was observed many times. The V gene is TRBV6-1, the J gene TRBJ1-2, with 7 bases identical to TRBD1. Germline V gives CDR1 MNHNS, CDR2 SASEGT. The CDR3 loop spans 15 amino acids. After removal of 7 bases from V and 0 bases from J, the junction contained 8 bases not matched to a gene. The CDR3 region is CASTWTGLSNYGYTF. The CDR3 region has the DNA TGTGCCAGCACCTGGACAGGCCTATCTAACTATGGCTACACCTTC.

Comments on this clonotype: At one end, the junction sequence differs from germline, possibly due to a read error. The chain is built from TRBV5-1 and TRBJ1-3, with a weak D call TRBD1 (5 bases). The germline V gene has CDR1 SGHRS and CDR2 YFSETQ. There are 15 residues in the CDR3. This chain's CDR3 is CASSPLTEGGNAIYF. CDR3 DNA sequence: TGCGCCAGCAGCCCCCTGACAGAAGGTGGAAACGCCATATATTTT.